Presented here are 12 T cell receptor beta chains from one specimen sequenced in a study of neurological immune-mediated disorders. TCRdb recomputed calls from the 5' RACE reads with MiXCR, one row per CDR3 protein. This repertoire shows under 75,000 distinct CDR3 sequences, 3% to 3.5% found once; its top ten account for approximately 7.1%. Source material: PBMCs. Receptor source: a woman between 55 and 75 years old with multiple sclerosis.

This clonotype was detected ten times or more. The rearrangement links TRBV5-1 to TRBJ1-1; 10 bases are a match to TRBD1. With 3 bases clipped from V and 5 bases from J, the junction kept 4 bases outside the gene matches. The CDR3 sequence is 14 residues long. Germline CDR1 and CDR2: SGHRS and YFSETQ. The CDR3 here is CASSWGTGVTEAFF. The DNA for the CDR3 is TGCGCCAGCAGCTGGGGGACAGGGGTGACTGAAGCTTTCTTT. Together with reference TRBV5-1 and TRBJ1-1, the CDR3 gives the full variable domain: KAGVTQTPRYLIKTRGQQVTLSCSPISGHRSVSWYQQTPGQGLQFLFEYFSETQRNKGNFPGRFSGRQFSNSRSEMNVSTLELGDSALYLCASSWGTGVTEAFFGQGTRLTVV.

This clonotype was observed many times. The CDR3 region has the DNA TGTGCCAGCAGCCAAGAGGGACTAGCGGCCTCCTACGAGCAGTACTTC. Amino acid sequence: CASSQEGLAASYEQYF. This chain joins TRBV3-1 and TRBJ2-7; 11 bases match TRBD2. This CDR3 has 16 amino acids. V shed 0 bases and J 0 bases; nucleotides not matched to a gene: 1. The germline gives CDR1 LGHDT, CDR2 YNNKEL (reference sequence).

This clonotype has a count of ten or more. The chain links TRBV7-2 to TRBJ2-7, with a tentative D call TRBD2 (5 bases). This CDR3 region has 14 residues. V was pared by 3 bases and J by 5 bases, with 14 bases between. Germline CDR1 reads SGHTA; CDR2 reads FQGNSA. The CDR3 DNA reads TGTGCCAGCAGCTTGGACTCGCGGGTCCACGAGCAGTACTTC. Protein sequence: CASSLDSRVHEQYF.

This clonotype came up many times. The chain recombines TRBV5-1 with TRBJ2-7; 10 bases agree with TRBD1. Per the germline V gene, CDR1 is SGHRS and CDR2 is YFSETQ. V was clipped by 0 bases and J by 5 bases; unmatched bases: 5. The length of the CDR3 is 15 residues. CDR3 region: CASSLDWTGGNEQYF. CDR3 nucleotide sequence: TGCGCCAGCAGCTTGGACTGGACAGGGGGTAACGAGCAGTACTTC.

This clonotype was observed at least ten times. The rearrangement joins TRBV20-1 to TRBJ1-2, with 10 nucleotides matching TRBD1. The CDR3 consists of 14 residues. The germline gives CDR1 DFQATT, CDR2 SNEGSKA (reference sequence). The trim removed 4 bases at V and 3 bases at J, leaving 5 bases unmatched. The CDR3 bases are TGCAGTGCTAAGGGACAGGGGACGCACTATGGCTACACCTTC. Translated, it gives CSAKGQGTHYGYTF.

The table lists this clonotype with many counts. The chain uses TRBV7-2 and TRBJ2-1, with D possibly TRBD2 on 6 matching bases. With 1 base removed from V and 5 bases from J, the gap between germline ends came to 12 bases. This CDR3 has 15 amino acids. The germline V gene has CDR1 SGHTA and CDR2 FQGNSA. In DNA, the CDR3 is TGTGCCAGCAGCTTAGATGGGGGGAGTAACAATGAGCAGTTCTTC. Its translation is CASSLDGGSNNEQFF. The whole variable domain, filled in from reference TRBV7-2 and TRBJ2-1, reads GAGVSQSPSNKVTEKGKDVELRCDPISGHTALYWYRQSLGQGLEFLIYFQGNSAPDKSGLPSDRFSAERTGGSVSTLTIQRTQQEDSAVYLCASSLDGGSNNEQFFGPGTRLTVL.

This clonotype came up many times. The CDR3 protein is CASSPGTDPYNEQFF. CDR3 nucleotides: TGTGCCAGCAGCCCGGGTACAGACCCCTACAATGAGCAGTTCTTC. The rearrangement links TRBV2 to TRBJ2-1; no definite D call. The length of the CDR3 is 15 residues. CDR1 is SNHLY and CDR2 is FYNNEI in the germline V gene. Trimming pared 6 bases from V and 2 bases from J, leaving 14 bases between.

This clonotype was counted ten times or more. CDR3 coding DNA: TGCAGCGTTCGGGAACAGGGAACCACCTACGAGCAGTACTTC. Its translation: CSVREQGTTYEQYF. This chain connects TRBV29-1 to TRBJ2-7; TRBD1 is a possible D gene (6 bases). The CDR3 covers 14 residues. V lost 5 bases, J lost 2 bases, and 16 bases lay in between. The germline V gene has CDR1 SQVTM and CDR2 ANQGSEA.

The table lists this clonotype with many counts. V is TRBV5-1 and J is TRBJ2-3; maybe TRBD2 (6 bases). The CDR3 consists of 16 residues. The V end was cut by 3 bases, the J end by 6 bases, with 20 bases between. Germline CDR1 SGHRS, CDR2 YFSETQ. The CDR3 loop reads CASSWGVADGSDTQYF. The CDR3 region has the DNA TGCGCCAGCAGCTGGGGCGTAGCGGACGGGTCGGATACGCAGTATTTT.

This clonotype was seen only a few times. This may arise from a read error, as a much more abundant clone is one base away. This CDR3 fails to terminate in the conserved phenylalanine or tryptophan, so it likely reflects a read error. The V and J genes are TRBV5-1 and TRBJ2-1, with D perhaps TRBD2 (5 bases). Trimming cost V 7 bases and J 9 bases, with 17 bases left between them. This CDR3 has 13 amino acids. CDR1 and CDR2 (germline): SGHRS, YFSETQ. This CDR3 reads CASCVDSASEQFC. The CDR3 DNA sequence: TGCGCCAGCTGCGTCGATAGCGCCTCTGAGCAGTTCTGC.

V gene TRBV5-1 combines with J gene TRBJ1-6; 9 nucleotides agree with TRBD1. Germline loops: CDR1 SGHRS, CDR2 YFSETQ. The CDR3 length is 16 residues. V lost 2 bases, J lost 7 bases, and 7 bases stayed unmatched. CDR3 protein: CASSFRTGVRNSPLHF. The CDR3 nucleotides are TGCGCCAGCAGCTTCCGGACAGGGGTCCGAAATTCACCCCTCCACTTT. Drawing the rest from reference TRBV5-1 and TRBJ1-6, the complete variable domain is KAGVTQTPRYLIKTRGQQVTLSCSPISGHRSVSWYQQTPGQGLQFLFEYFSETQRNKGNFPGRFSGRQFSNSRSEMNVSTLELGDSALYLCASSFRTGVRNSPLHFGNGTRLTVT.

Ten or more counts support this clonotype. J is TRBJ2-5 and V is TRBV7-2; D is unclear. V was clipped by 1 base and J by 5 bases, with 8 bases between them. Germline loops: CDR1 SGHTA, CDR2 FQGNSA. The CDR3 consists of 13 residues. Here the CDR3 DNA reads TGTGCCAGCAGCTTAGATTCTATGGAGACCCAGTACTTC. Translating it yields CASSLDSMETQYF. Filled out from reference TRBV7-2 and TRBJ2-5, the complete variable domain reads GAGVSQSPSNKVTEKGKDVELRCDPISGHTALYWYRQSLGQGLEFLIYFQGNSAPDKSGLPSDRFSAERTGGSVSTLTIQRTQQEDSAVYLCASSLDSMETQYFGPGTRLLVL.